The 8 T cell receptor beta chains below come from one sample, sequenced in a study of blood T cell repertoires in COVID-19. This table comes from immunoSEQ multiplex PCR, and its TCRdb copy is limited to in-frame clones, with some not included. Of 200,000 or so clones listed, 70% to 90% are singletons. The specimen sequenced was peripheral blood. The source of these receptors is a man under 40 with COVID-19, enrolled during active disease.

This clone occurred a few times. The J gene is TRBJ1-5, the V gene TRBV15; D gene unclear. Trimming took 5 bases from V and 0 from J, leaving 17 bases between them. Per germline, CDR1 LNHNV and CDR2 YYDKDF (reference sequence). This CDR3 has 17 residues. Here the CDR3 reads CATSPESAGLSNQPQHF. CDR3 sequence (DNA): TGTGCCACCAGCCCCGAATCCGCAGGACTTAGCAATCAGCCCCAGCATTTT.

The chain recombines TRBV5-4 with TRBJ1-3; TRBD1 matches at 7 bases. The germline V gene has CDR1 SGHNT and CDR2 YYREEE (reference sequence). This CDR3 region has 17 residues. J gave up 0 bases and V 1 base, and 7 bases lay outside the gene matches. CDR3 sequence (DNA): TGTGCCAGCAGCTTGCGGACAGGTGCCAACTCTGGAAACACCATATATTTT. This gives the protein CASSLRTGANSGNTIYF.

The chain combines TRBV6-5 with TRBJ2-4; 9 positions agree with TRBD1. CDR3 length equals 14 residues. With 6 bases clipped from V and 8 bases from J, the junction kept 8 bases outside the gene matches. Germline V CDR1 and CDR2: MNHEY, SVGAGI. In DNA form, the CDR3 reads TGTGCCAGCAGCCGACAGGGGGATTCGGACATTCAGTACTTC. Translating gives CASSRQGDSDIQYF.

The chain couples TRBV29-1 to TRBJ2-1; D is unclear. Trimming removed 0 bases from V and 0 bases from J, with 9 bases in between. The CDR3 is 15 amino acids. CDR1 and CDR2 from the germline V gene are SQVTM and ANQGSEA. Here the CDR3 reads CSVEDLPSSYNEQFF. The DNA for the CDR3 is TGCAGCGTTGAAGATCTTCCGAGCTCCTACAATGAGCAGTTCTTC.

This chain connects TRBV18 to TRBJ1-3; D might be TRBD1 (5 bases). Looked up from germline, CDR1 is KGHSH and CDR2 is LQKENI. The V and J ends lost 5 bases and 2 bases respectively, with 13 bases between them. The length of the CDR3 is 15 residues. CDR3 bases: TGTGCCAGCTCATCCTTGCTAGGGGCTGGAAACACCATATATTTT. Protein sequence: CASSSLLGAGNTIYF. Full variable domain (rest looked up from reference TRBV18 and TRBJ1-3): NAGVMQNPRHLVRRRGQEARLRCSPMKGHSHVYWYRQLPEEGLKFMVYLQKENIIDESGMPKERFSAEFPKEGPSILRIQQVVRGDSAAYFCASSSLLGAGNTIYFGEGSWLTVV.

V usage is TRBV20-1 and J usage is TRBJ1-6; TRBD1 agrees at 7 bases. V was clipped by 6 bases and J by 7 bases; unmatched bases: 12. In germline, CDR1 is DFQATT, CDR2 SNEGSKA (reference sequence). This CDR3 has 15 amino acids. The CDR3 loop is CSASRAQGINSPLHF. The CDR3 DNA is TGCAGTGCGAGTAGGGCACAGGGGATAAATTCACCCCTCCACTTT.

The V and J genes are TRBV6-5 and TRBJ1-1; D call uncertain. The CDR3 length is 14 residues. Trimming removed 6 bases from V and 1 base from J, with 12 bases in between. Germline CDR1 MNHEY, CDR2 SVGAGI. The CDR3 sequence is CASSSYRSNTEAFF. Written as DNA, the CDR3 is TGTGCCAGCAGCTCCTACCGCTCGAACACTGAAGCTTTCTTT.

In DNA form, the CDR3 reads TGCAGCGTTGAAGACGGTAACACTGAAGCTTTCTTT. It encodes CSVEDGNTEAFF. V and J are TRBV29-1 and TRBJ1-1, with D uncertain. The CDR3 spans 12 residues. V gave up 0 bases and J gave up 2 bases, with 4 bases separating them. Per the germline V gene, CDR1 is SQVTM and CDR2 is ANQGSEA.